What follows are 31 T cell receptor beta chains derived from one specimen sequenced in a study of cytomegalovirus exposure and HLA in healthy donors. The PCR employed 60 Vbeta primers together with 13 Jbeta primers. Using immunoSEQ multiplex PCR, the repertoire was profiled, and TCRdb retains in-frame clones only, with some absent. Of about 200,000 clones in the sample, around 82% were seen once. The specimen sequenced was PBMCs. The receptors derive from a woman aged 30 to 39 in good health and CMV-seronegative.

The J gene is TRBJ1-1, the V gene TRBV12-5; a weak D match, TRBD1 (5 bases). This CDR3 spans 13 amino acids. CDR1 is LGHNT and CDR2 is FRNRAP in the germline V gene. V was shortened by 7 bases and J by 7 bases, with 16 bases between the two germline ends. The CDR3 loop is CASDLGTSDEAFF. As DNA, the CDR3 is TGTGCTAGTGATTTAGGGACTAGCGATGAAGCTTTCTTT.

The chain is built from TRBV5-1 and TRBJ1-1, with TRBD1 as a possible D gene (6 bases). CDR1 and CDR2 (germline): SGHRS, YFSETQ. V lost 3 bases, J lost 1 base, and 16 bases lay in between. This CDR3 region has 16 residues. The CDR3 spells CASSSGQWTKNTEAFF. CDR3 bases: TGCGCCAGCAGCTCAGGACAGTGGACCAAGAACACTGAAGCTTTCTTT.

This clone has more than one count but fewer than ten. The rearrangement links TRBV6-5 to TRBJ2-2, with TRBD1 matching 7 bases. J lost 4 bases, V lost 6 bases, and 5 bases had no gene match. CDR1 MNHEY and CDR2 SVGAGI come from the germline V gene. The CDR3 covers 14 residues. CDR3 sequence (DNA): TGTGCCAGCAGAAGGGACAGAGCCACCGGGGAGCTGTTTTTT. Encoded protein: CASRRDRATGELFF.

The rearrangement uses TRBV25-1 and TRBJ1-1, with 9 bases matching TRBD1. CDR3 length: 17 amino acids. Germline V CDR1 and CDR2: MGHDK, SYGVNS. V was pared by 7 bases and J by 1 base, with 13 bases of the junction left unmatched. The CDR3 sequence is CASIPGQGRRKNTEAFF. The CDR3 DNA sequence: TGTGCCAGCATCCCTGGACAGGGGCGACGAAAGAACACTGAAGCTTTCTTT.

This clone was detected once. The gene calls are TRBV30 and TRBJ1-1; 7 bases map to TRBD1. V trimming: 3 bases; J trimming: 1 base; junction bases outside the gene matches: 14. CDR1 and CDR2 (germline): GTSNPN, SVGIG (reference sequence). The CDR3 is made up of 17 amino acids. The CDR3 sequence: CAWSLDRARTRNTEAFF. The CDR3 nucleotides are TGTGCCTGGAGCCTCGACAGGGCCAGGACCCGGAACACTGAAGCTTTCTTT.

The chain joins TRBV5-4 to TRBJ1-6, with TRBD1 as a possible D gene (6 bases). This CDR3 spans 15 amino acids. V was cut by 4 bases and J by 7 bases, with 15 bases left in between. Per the germline V gene, CDR1 is SGHNT and CDR2 is YYREEE (reference sequence). CDR3 residues: CASSPQGTPNSPLHF. The CDR3 nucleotides are TGTGCCAGCAGCCCTCAGGGGACACCGAATTCACCCCTCCACTTT.

V usage is TRBV7-8 and J usage is TRBJ2-1; 7 bases are a match to TRBD1. Germline CDR1 reads SGHVS; CDR2 reads FQNEAQ. The CDR3 is 18 amino acids. The J segment lost 0 bases and the V segment lost 6 bases, leaving 14 bases of the junction unmatched. The CDR3 loop reads CASSFRTGTVISYNEQFF. The CDR3 nucleotides are TGTGCCAGCAGTTTTAGAACCGGGACAGTTATCTCCTACAATGAGCAGTTCTTC.

The rearrangement joins TRBV10-3 to TRBJ2-7; 8 bases align to TRBD2. The V gene's germline CDR1 is ENHRY and CDR2 SYGVKD. CDR3 length: 13 amino acids. Unmatched junction bases numbered 4, after V lost 6 bases and J lost 3 bases. CDR3 in amino acids: CAISAGTSYEQYF. As DNA, the CDR3 is TGTGCCATCAGCGCCGGGACTAGCTACGAGCAGTACTTC.

The count of this clone is one. The chain combines TRBV19 with TRBJ2-2; 9 bases line up with TRBD1. Unmatched junction bases numbered 10, after V lost 6 bases and J lost 5 bases. The CDR3 contains 16 residues. CDR1 and CDR2 (germline): LNHDA, SQIVND (reference sequence). For the CDR3, the DNA is TGTGCCAGTAGATTGAGGGGGACAGGGAGAACCGGGGAGCTGTTTTTT. It yields the protein CASRLRGTGRTGELFF.

The chain joins TRBV9 to TRBJ2-4, with D possibly being TRBD2 (6 bases). Trimming removed 6 bases from V and 2 bases from J, with 18 bases in between. Germline V gives CDR1 SGDLS, CDR2 YYNGEE. CDR3 size: 16 residues. This chain's CDR3 is CASTSGTGASKNIQYF. The CDR3 DNA reads TGTGCCAGCACTTCTGGGACGGGAGCGTCCAAAAACATTCAGTACTTC. Supplemented by reference TRBV9 and TRBJ2-4, the full variable domain reads DSGVTQTPKHLITATGQRVTLRCSPRSGDLSVYWYQQSLDQGLQFLIQYYNGEERAKGNILERFSAQQFPDLHSELNLSSLELGDSALYFCASTSGTGASKNIQYFGAGTRLSVL.

CDR3 in amino acids: CASSLALPRDEQYF. CDR3 DNA sequence: TGTGCCAGCAGCTTAGCGCTACCCCGGGACGAGCAGTACTTC. J is TRBJ2-7 and V is TRBV7-2; no reliable D call. Germline values: CDR1 SGHTA, CDR2 FQGNSA. CDR3 length: 14 amino acids. V lost 0 bases to trimming and J lost 5 bases, with 11 bases between them.

This chain connects TRBV15 to TRBJ1-5, with 11 bases fitting TRBD1. V shed 1 base and J 4 bases; nucleotides not matched to a gene: 6. The length of the CDR3 is 17 residues. Germline lookup yields CDR1 LNHNV and CDR2 YYDKDF (reference sequence). The CDR3 nucleotides read TGTGCCACCAGCAGAGGCCCGGGACAGGGGGTAAATCAGCCCCAGCATTTT. It codes for CATSRGPGQGVNQPQHF. Variable domain in full (rest from reference TRBV15 and TRBJ1-5): DAMVIQNPRYQVTQFGKPVTLSCSQTLNHNVMYWYQQKSSQAPKLLFHYYDKDFNNEADTPDNFQSRRPNTSFCFLDIRSPGLGDTAMYLCATSRGPGQGVNQPQHFGDGTRLSIL.

The chain employs TRBV10-3 and TRBJ2-1; D gene ambiguous. The CDR3 is 12 amino acids. The V gene's germline CDR1 is ENHRY and CDR2 SYGVKD. The V end lost 2 bases, the J end lost 7 bases, and 6 bases lay between the germline ends. The CDR3 DNA reads TGTGCCATCAGTGAGATAGCAAATGAGCAGTTCTTC. Amino acids: CAISEIANEQFF.

V usage is TRBV14 and J usage is TRBJ1-4, with TRBD1 identical over 7 bases. V was pared by 0 bases and J by 7 bases, with 5 bases of the junction left unmatched. Germline V gene sequence: CDR1 SGHDN, CDR2 FVKESK. CDR3 length: 15 residues. The CDR3 coding sequence is TGTGCCAGCAGCCAAGAAGACAGGGCGGGTGAAAAACTGTTTTTT. Its translation: CASSQEDRAGEKLFF. The entire variable domain, with the rest obtained from reference TRBV14 and TRBJ1-4, is as follows: EAGVTQFPSHSVIEKGQTVTLRCDPISGHDNLYWYRRVMGKEIKFLLHFVKESKQDESGMPNNRFLAERTGGTYSTLKVQPAELEDSGVYFCASSQEDRAGEKLFFGSGTQLSVL.

The chain employs TRBV18 and TRBJ1-1, with a weak D call TRBD1 (6 bases). V dropped 3 bases and J dropped 4 bases, with 21 bases sitting between them. Germline CDR1 is KGHSH and CDR2 is LQKENI. This CDR3 is built from 17 residues. The CDR3 spells CASSPGGAVYLGTEAFF. DNA of the CDR3: TGTGCCAGCTCACCTGGGGGGGCCGTGTACTTGGGCACTGAAGCTTTCTTT. Complete variable domain (other parts from reference TRBV18 and TRBJ1-1): NAGVMQNPRHLVRRRGQEARLRCSPMKGHSHVYWYRQLPEEGLKFMVYLQKENIIDESGMPKERFSAEFPKEGPSILRIQQVVRGDSAAYFCASSPGGAVYLGTEAFFGQGTRLTVV.

The chain carries TRBV5-4 and TRBJ2-4; D is uncertain. V dropped 0 bases and J dropped 0 bases, with 7 bases sitting between them. Germline loops: CDR1 SGHNT, CDR2 YYREEE (reference sequence). CDR3 length equals 15 residues. The CDR3 sequence: CASSLGGLAKNIQYF. As DNA, the CDR3 is TGTGCCAGCAGCTTGGGCGGTCTAGCCAAAAACATTCAGTACTTC.

In nucleotides, the CDR3 is TGTGCCAGCAGCAAGACAGGGGGATATCAGCCCCAGCATTTT. Translated, it gives CASSKTGGYQPQHF. The rearrangement uses TRBV27 and TRBJ1-5; 9 bases are shared with TRBD1. This CDR3 is 14 amino acids long. CDR1 and CDR2 (germline): MNHEY, SMNVEV (reference sequence). J lost 5 bases, V lost 6 bases, and 5 bases had no gene match.

The V call is TRBV19, the J call TRBJ1-5; TRBD1 might be the D (5 bases). CDR1 is LNHDA, CDR2 SQIVND, per germline (reference sequence). V lost 5 bases to trimming and J lost 0 bases, with 14 bases between them. The CDR3 runs to 16 residues. The CDR3 reads CASSGGLLYSNQPQHF. In DNA form, the CDR3 reads TGTGCCAGTAGTGGGGGACTGTTGTATAGCAATCAGCCCCAGCATTTT. Combining the CDR3 with reference TRBV19 and TRBJ1-5 gives the whole variable domain DGGITQSPKYLFRKEGQNVTLSCEQNLNHDAMYWYRQDPGQGLRLIYYSQIVNDFQKGDIAEGYSVSREKKESFPLTVTSAQKNPTAFYLCASSGGLLYSNQPQHFGDGTRLSIL.

V is TRBV6-5 and J is TRBJ2-7; D possibly corresponds to TRBD2 (5 bases). Germline lookup yields CDR1 MNHEY and CDR2 SVGAGI. Trimming pared 0 bases from V and 2 bases from J, leaving 14 bases between. The CDR3 loop spans 16 amino acids. For the CDR3, the DNA is TGTGCCAGCAGTTACTCGGCGGGCAGACGTGCCTACGAGCAGTACTTC. It encodes CASSYSAGRRAYEQYF.

In DNA, the CDR3 is TGCAGCGTTGAAGATCTTTTGTTTGTCAATGAGCAGTTCTTC. This translates into CSVEDLLFVNEQFF. V is TRBV29-1 and J is TRBJ2-1; D unresolved. V gave up 0 bases and J gave up 6 bases, with 12 bases separating them. Germline V gene data show CDR1 as SQVTM and CDR2 as ANQGSEA. CDR3 length: 14 amino acids.

This chain links TRBV21-1 with TRBJ2-3; no DNA check was done on the table's D call, TRBD1. TRBV21-1 is a pseudogene locus. CDR3 size: 15 residues. DNA for the CDR3: TGTGCCAGCACCCGCCCGACAGGGTGGATCGATACGCAGTATTTT. Translated: CASTRPTGWIDTQYF.

This chain uses TRBV25-1 with TRBJ2-3; the match to TRBD2 covers 8 bases. Germline loops: CDR1 MGHDK, CDR2 SYGVNS. Trimming took 6 bases from V and 0 from J; bases not matched to a gene: 11. This CDR3 contains 17 residues. CDR3 amino acids: CASSERAGGQSTDTQYF. In nucleotides, the CDR3 is TGTGCCAGCAGCGAAAGGGCGGGAGGACAGAGCACAGATACGCAGTATTTT.

This clone was seen once. The chain is built from TRBV7-6 and TRBJ2-7; weak D call: TRBD1 (7 bases). This CDR3 spans 18 amino acids. V was trimmed by 1 base and J by 3 bases, leaving 22 bases between them. CDR1 SGHVS and CDR2 FNYEAQ come from the germline V gene. CDR3 DNA: TGTGCCAGCAGCTTAGGCCCGTATGCGCGGGACAGCCTCTACGAGCAGTACTTC. Protein: CASSLGPYARDSLYEQYF.

The CDR3 nucleotides are TGTGCCAGCAGTCATCTGGCAGTGCTTTATGGCTACACCTTC. This gives the protein CASSHLAVLYGYTF. The gene calls are TRBV7-2 and TRBJ1-2, with D unresolved. Deletions cut 6 bases from V and 5 bases from J, with 16 bases between. Germline CDR1 reads SGHTA; CDR2 reads FQGNSA. The length of the CDR3 is 14 residues.

The chain employs TRBV28 and TRBJ2-2, with 10 bases aligning to TRBD1. This CDR3 has 15 residues. The germline V gene has CDR1 MDHEN and CDR2 SYDVKM. The junction had 0 bases not matched to a gene; V was cut back by 4 bases and J by 1 base. The CDR3 DNA follows: TGTGCCAGCAGTTGGACAGGGGGGAACACCGGGGAGCTGTTTTTT. Protein: CASSWTGGNTGELFF.

This chain links TRBV2 with TRBJ2-2; TRBD2 matches 15 bases. CDR1 is SNHLY, CDR2 FYNNEI, per germline. The trim removed 6 bases at V and 6 bases at J, leaving 5 bases unmatched. The CDR3 is made up of 16 amino acids. This CDR3 is CASSLGLAGGPGELFF. The CDR3 coding sequence is TGTGCCAGCAGCCTCGGACTAGCGGGGGGGCCCGGGGAGCTGTTTTTT.

The chain recombines TRBV11-3 with TRBJ2-1, with 7 bases identical to TRBD1. The germline V gene encodes CDR1 SGHNT and CDR2 YENEEA. The junction had 2 bases not matched to a gene; V was cut back by 4 bases and J by 8 bases. This CDR3 contains 12 residues. CDR3 in amino acids: CASSSDRDEQFF. CDR3 nucleotides: TGTGCCAGCAGCTCAGACAGGGATGAGCAGTTCTTC.

The chain combines TRBV27 with TRBJ2-7; no clear D gene. The length of the CDR3 is 14 residues. Germline lookup yields CDR1 MNHEY and CDR2 SMNVEV (reference sequence). V gave up 5 bases and J gave up 0 bases, with 11 bases separating them. Here the CDR3 DNA reads TGTGCCAGCAGTACTACGGGTTCCTCCTACGAGCAGTACTTC. Its translation is CASSTTGSSYEQYF.

This chain links TRBV11-1 with TRBJ1-4; D remains ambiguous. With 6 bases removed from V and 5 bases from J, the gap between germline ends came to 16 bases. Germline V CDR1 and CDR2: SGHAT, FQDESV (reference sequence). There are 15 residues in the CDR3. The CDR3 here is CASSGSGGRNEKLFF. DNA of the CDR3: TGTGCCAGCAGTGGTTCGGGAGGAAGAAATGAAAAACTGTTTTTT.

The J gene is TRBJ2-3, the V gene TRBV10-2; 8 bases line up with TRBD2. V dropped 4 bases and J dropped 6; count of bases not matched to a gene: 6. This CDR3 contains 14 residues. Germline V gene lookup returns CDR1 WSHSY and CDR2 SAAADI. This CDR3 is CASSGAGDWDTQYF. The CDR3 DNA follows: TGCGCCAGCAGTGGAGCGGGAGATTGGGATACGCAGTATTTT.

V gene TRBV2 combines with J gene TRBJ2-7; D remains unclear. The CDR3 runs 12 residues. From germline, CDR1 is SNHLY and CDR2 FYNNEI. V lost 5 bases to trimming and J lost 4 bases, with 9 bases between them. For the CDR3, the DNA is TGTGCCAGCAGTCCCGACACTTACGAGCAGTACTTC. This codes for CASSPDTYEQYF.